This T cell receptor beta chain was obtained from a study of read filtering for tumor transcriptome and immune sequencing. At the level of the study: Revised staging placed fewer than ten patients in R-ISS I, over 15 in II, roughly 7 in III. Per sample, TCR-region reads ranged about 4 to 11 million by IR-seq, roughly 75 to 1,400 by RNA-seq. General observations from the study: Correlation between methods rose after single-read clonotypes were removed.

Molecular barcoded adaptors covering alpha/delta and beta/gamma chains were used on around 370 ng RNA. TCRdb independently ran MiXCR on the reads; one entry per CDR3 protein. This table has around 33,000 distinct CDR3 sequences, around 18% appearing once. The table lists this clonotype with many counts. Its antigen is unidentified. Every patient had bone marrow sampled while the disease was active. This TCR was sampled from a donor aged 40 or over with multiple myeloma. The sample comprised a population of CD138-negative cells sorted from bone marrow.

Written as DNA, the CDR3 is TGTGCCAGCAGTGATAACAGGGTCACAGATACGCAGTATTTT. Translated, it gives CASSDNRVTDTQYF. The chain is built from TRBV2 and TRBJ2-3; D is possibly TRBD1 (6 bases). Germline CDR1 and CDR2: SNHLY and FYNNEI. The CDR3 sequence is 14 residues long. V gave up 3 bases and J gave up 2 bases, with 9 bases separating them.